The 17 T cell receptor beta chains reported below all come from one sample, sequenced in a study of T cells after yellow fever vaccination. MiXCR, applied by TCRdb to the 5' RACE reads, yields one record per CDR3 protein. The table lists 500,000 to 650,000 distinct CDR3 sequences, less than 20% of them singletons, with roughly 17% in the top ten. The specimen was PBMCs, collected 5 days after the first yellow fever vaccination. Receptor source: a man younger than 30 who received the YFV17D yellow fever vaccine.

The chain is built from TRBV24-1 and TRBJ2-2; 7 bases agree with TRBD1. In germline, CDR1 is KGHDR, CDR2 SFDVKD. With 7 bases clipped from V and 4 bases from J, the junction kept 8 bases outside the gene matches. The CDR3 extends over 15 amino acids. The CDR3 nucleotides are TGTGCCACCAGCGACAGGGTCGGAGCCACCGGGGAGCTGTTTTTT. Translated: CATSDRVGATGELFF.

CDR3 in amino acids: CARGGTYNSPLHF. The CDR3 DNA reads as TGCGCCAGAGGGGGGACCTATAATTCACCCCTCCACTTT. The gene calls are TRBV23-1 and TRBJ1-6; a possible D gene is TRBD1 (6 bases). TRBV23-1 qualifies as an ORF whose function is uncertain. V lost 9 bases, J lost 2 bases, and 8 bases lay in between. The CDR3 spans 13 residues.

The J gene is TRBJ2-7, the V gene TRBV7-6; 8 positions match TRBD2. V shed 6 bases and J 4 bases; nucleotides not matched to a gene: 11. Germline V CDR1 and CDR2: SGHVS, FNYEAQ. The length of the CDR3 is 15 residues. CDR3 residues: CASSPSATSVYEQYF. The DNA of the CDR3 is TGTGCCAGCAGTCCCTCAGCGACTAGCGTATACGAGCAGTACTTC.

V gene TRBV4-3 combines with J gene TRBJ2-5; TRBD1 matches 7 bases. This CDR3 comprises 15 residues. V lost 1 base to trimming and J lost 4 bases; unmatched junction nucleotides: 6. Germline V gene data show CDR1 as LGHNA and CDR2 as YSLEER. The CDR3 reads CASSQGTGHRETQYF. In DNA, the CDR3 is TGCGCCAGCAGCCAAGGGACAGGACACAGAGAGACCCAGTACTTC.

This clonotype has just a few counts. This chain uses TRBV18 with TRBJ2-7; D is unresolved. V shed 6 bases and J shed 7 bases, with 28 bases lying between them. Germline CDR1 KGHSH, CDR2 LQKENI. This CDR3 region has 17 residues. The DNA for the CDR3 is TGTGCCAGCTCGCCAACCCCCCCCCTCGGTGACATGGGGGAGCAGTACGTC. This gives the protein CASSPTPPLGDMGEQYV.

This clonotype was picked up a small number of times. The chain joins TRBV2 to TRBJ1-5, with no clear D. The CDR3 is made up of 13 amino acids. CDR1 and CDR2 from the germline V gene are SNHLY and FYNNEI. With 9 bases removed from V and 4 bases from J, the gap between germline ends came to 13 bases. The CDR3 spells CARSSESNQPQHF. CDR3 sequence (DNA): TGTGCCAGGAGCTCCGAGTCAAATCAGCCCCAGCATTTT.

About this clonotype itself: At one of its ends the junction is not consistent with the germline gene, which may arise from a read error. The genes are TRBV20-1 and TRBJ2-3; D assignment may be TRBD1 or TRBD2 (7 bases each). CDR3 size: 14 residues. CDR1 and CDR2 from the germline V gene are DFQATT and SNEGSKA (reference sequence). The CDR3 DNA sequence: TGCAGTTCTAGAGACAGGGCGGGGGCAGATACGCAGTATTTT. Protein product: CSSRDRAGADTQYF.

The sample holds many counts of this clonotype. This chain joins TRBV4-2 and TRBJ2-3, with 9 bases aligning to TRBD2. The V gene end was trimmed by 0 bases and the J gene end by 2 bases; junction bases not matched to a gene: 6. From germline, CDR1 is LGHNA and CDR2 YNFKEQ. This CDR3 spans 17 amino acids. The CDR3 reads CASSQDWRGGYTDTQYF. CDR3 bases: TGTGCCAGCAGCCAAGATTGGCGGGGGGGATACACAGATACGCAGTATTTT.

The J gene is TRBJ2-5, the V gene TRBV7-2; a weak D match, TRBD2 (5 bases). Looked up from germline, CDR1 is SGHTA and CDR2 is FQGNSA. Between the trimmed V and J ends, which lost 1 base and 3 bases, there was a span of 15 bases. The CDR3 is 16 residues long. DNA of the CDR3: TGTGCCAGCAGCTTAGGTTGGGCTAGCCCTAAAGAGACCCAGTACTTC. Its translation is CASSLGWASPKETQYF.

The J gene is TRBJ2-3, the V gene TRBV7-2, with no clear D. The V end lost 5 bases, the J end lost 6 bases, and 12 bases lay between the germline ends. CDR1 and CDR2 (germline): SGHTA, FQGNSA. The CDR3 extends over 13 amino acids. The CDR3, as DNA: TGTGCCAGCAGCCCTGATATGGGGGATACGCAGTATTTT. It specifies CASSPDMGDTQYF.

V is TRBV20-1 and J is TRBJ2-5, with a weak D call TRBD1 (6 bases). The CDR3 covers 14 residues. Germline assignment: CDR1 DFQATT and CDR2 SNEGSKA (reference sequence). V dropped 3 bases and J dropped 5 bases, with 16 bases sitting between them. For the CDR3, the DNA is TGCAGTGCTAGTTACCCCTCGCAGGGGGAGACCCAGTACTTC. Translating it yields CSASYPSQGETQYF.

The genes are TRBV7-3 and TRBJ2-1; 7 bases align to TRBD2. V lost 0 bases to trimming and J lost 1 base; unmatched junction nucleotides: 6. CDR1 is SGHTA, CDR2 FQGTGA, per germline. The CDR3 runs to 17 residues. CDR3 amino acids: CASSLTAPGGSYNEQFF. The CDR3 DNA follows: TGTGCCAGCAGCTTAACCGCCCCCGGGGGGTCCTACAATGAGCAGTTCTTC. Supplemented by reference TRBV7-3 and TRBJ2-1, the full variable domain reads GAGVSQTPSNKVTEKGKYVELRCDPISGHTALYWYRQSLGQGPEFLIYFQGTGAADDSGLPNDRFFAVRPEGSVSTLKIQRTERGDSAVYLCASSLTAPGGSYNEQFFGPGTRLTVL.

In its sample, this clonotype was seen a few times. V usage is TRBV10-3 and J usage is TRBJ2-5; no definite D call. Germline V lookup: CDR1 ENHRY, CDR2 SYGVKD. Trimming took off 6 bases at V and 0 bases at J, with 14 bases between the two ends. The CDR3 has 15 amino acids. CDR3 bases: TGTGCCATCAGGGCTGGGTGGGTGGACCAAGAGACCCAGTACTTC. Translating gives CAIRAGWVDQETQYF.

The chain carries TRBV5-1 and TRBJ1-1; D is possibly TRBD1 (5 bases). CDR1 and CDR2 (germline): SGHRS, YFSETQ. V lost 4 bases and J 4 bases, leaving 20 bases between the germline ends. This CDR3 spans 16 amino acids. CDR3 DNA: TGCGCCAGCAGCGGGAGCCGGTGGGGCACCCCCACTGAAGCTTTCTTT. Its translation is CASSGSRWGTPTEAFF.

The chain employs TRBV7-2 and TRBJ2-1; D may be TRBD2 (7 bases). CDR1 is SGHTA and CDR2 is FQGNSA in the germline V gene. This CDR3 is built from 14 residues. V was shortened by 7 bases and J by 0 bases, with 10 bases between the two germline ends. CDR3 sequence reads: CASKGGDSYNEQFF. The CDR3 DNA reads as TGTGCCAGCAAGGGGGGGGACTCCTACAATGAGCAGTTCTTC.

The chain uses TRBV20-1 and TRBJ2-3; weak D call: TRBD1 (5 bases). Trimming took off 3 bases at V and 1 base at J, with 11 bases between the two ends. From germline, CDR1 is DFQATT and CDR2 SNEGSKA (reference sequence). There are 14 residues in the CDR3. The CDR3 here is CSASQGLGTDTQYF. Here the CDR3 DNA reads TGCAGTGCTAGCCAGGGCCTGGGCACAGATACGCAGTATTTT.

This clonotype was recorded at least ten times. The chain has TRBV7-2 and TRBJ2-3, with D uncertain. V was cut by 6 bases and J by 6 bases, with 19 bases left in between. Germline CDR1 and CDR2: SGHTA and FQGNSA. This CDR3 spans 15 amino acids. The CDR3 is CASSGAGHTMDTQYF. CDR3 nucleotides: TGTGCCAGCAGTGGAGCCGGGCACACGATGGATACGCAGTATTTT.